This passage covers 6 T cell receptor beta chains from one sample sequenced in a study of shared clonotypes between healthy human individuals. Some clones are missing from TCRdb's copy, which holds only in-frame ones; the method was immunoSEQ multiplex PCR. The data hold more than 2,000,000 clones, with approximately 93% observed a single time. The sequenced material came from naive CD4+ T cells from PBMCs. Subset meaning: CD45RA+ positively selected. The source of these receptors is a man younger than 30 in good health. Some clones in this sample may be carry-over from other donors' samples.

The chain links TRBV28 to TRBJ1-2; maybe TRBD1 (6 bases). There are 15 residues in the CDR3. Trimming stripped 10 bases from V and 0 bases from J, with 18 bases between. Germline assignment: CDR1 MDHEN and CDR2 SYDVKM. The CDR3 DNA is TGTGCCACCCCAGGGGCAGGGGCCTCTAACTATGGCTACACCTTC. Its protein is CATPGAGASNYGYTF.

The chain employs TRBV6-6 and TRBJ2-7; tentative D call: TRBD2 (5 bases). This CDR3 region has 14 residues. The V gene's germline CDR1 is MNHNY and CDR2 SVGAGI (reference sequence). With 6 bases removed from V and 2 bases from J, the gap between germline ends came to 14 bases. CDR3 region: CASSLGGQAYEQYF. The CDR3 DNA follows: TGTGCCAGCAGCTTAGGCGGGCAGGCCTACGAGCAGTACTTC.

The chain links TRBV5-6 to TRBJ2-3; D unclear. Germline V gives CDR1 SGHDT, CDR2 YYEEEE. The V and J ends lost 4 bases and 0 bases respectively, with 9 bases between them. The CDR3 extends over 14 amino acids. The CDR3 nucleotides read TGTGCCAGCAGCCCTTTAAAAAGCACAGATACGCAGTATTTT. Protein sequence: CASSPLKSTDTQYF.

The chain recombines TRBV27 with TRBJ2-1; possible D gene TRBD2, 5 bases. From germline, CDR1 is MNHEY and CDR2 SMNVEV (reference sequence). V lost 2 bases, J lost 10 bases, and 15 bases lay in between. The CDR3 runs to 14 residues. As DNA, the CDR3 is TGTGCCAGCAGTTTAGAAAAGTGGACTGGGGAGCAGTTCTTC. Translation gives CASSLEKWTGEQFF.

As for this clone: Other DNA sequences in the sample encode the same CDR3. The chain combines TRBV5-4 with TRBJ1-2; D is ambiguous. The CDR3 extends over 12 amino acids. Germline loops: CDR1 SGHNT, CDR2 YYREEE (reference sequence). The V gene lost 2 bases and the J gene lost 5 bases, with 7 bases spanning the gap. CDR3 coding DNA: TGTGCCAGCAGCTTAGCCAATTATGGCTACACCTTC. This encodes CASSLANYGYTF.

The rearrangement uses TRBV6-1 and TRBJ2-7; D not resolved. The CDR3 totals 12 residues. Deletions cut 5 bases from V and 3 bases from J, with 8 bases between. Germline loops: CDR1 MNHNS, CDR2 SASEGT. The CDR3 spells CASSPANYEQYF. The CDR3 nucleotides are TGTGCCAGCAGTCCAGCCAACTACGAGCAGTACTTC.